Below are 5 T cell receptor beta chains sequenced from a single sample in a study of cytomegalovirus exposure and HLA in healthy donors (TCRdb year 2017). Libraries were constructed by the immunoSEQ multiplex PCR assay. The multiplex PCR relied on a mix of 60 forward primers for TCR Vbeta segments and 13 reverse primers for TCR Jbeta segments. Here the immuneACCESS table is served through TCRdb, limited to in-frame sequences with V and J called. Missing clones are a known gap in these copies; in checked studies unresolved V genes cover under half, and the rest lacks a known reason. Across this sample there are over 150,000 clones, with roughly three quarters seen only once. In total, the top ten clones hold around 3.2% of the sample. Sequenced input: PBMCs. Receptors were obtained from a woman between 50 and 59 years old in good health and CMV-seropositive.

The chain couples TRBV4-2 to TRBJ1-2; tentative D call: TRBD1 (6 bases). Trimming removed 6 bases from V and 0 bases from J, with 14 bases in between. The CDR3 length is 15 residues. Germline assignment: CDR1 LGHNA and CDR2 YNFKEQ. The CDR3 sequence: CASRTGQSSNYGYTF. The CDR3 bases are TGTGCCAGCAGAACCGGACAGAGCTCTAACTATGGCTACACCTTC.

The V and J genes are TRBV15 and TRBJ2-5, with D maybe TRBD1 (6 bases). Judging by the DNA end, TRBJ2-7 fits better; the J call may be wrong. The germline V gene encodes CDR1 LNHNV and CDR2 YYDKDF (reference sequence). The CDR3 has 15 residues. CDR3 bases: TGTGCCACCAGCAGAGAGCGGACAGTACCTTACGAGCAGTACTTC. Translation gives CATSRERTVPYEQYF.

CDR3 sequence: CASSSPGGGAVHEQFF. CDR3 nucleotide sequence: TGTGCCAGCAGTTCGCCAGGCGGGGGGGCTGTCCATGAGCAGTTCTTC. The chain carries TRBV27 and TRBJ2-1, with 9 bases matching TRBD2. CDR3 size: 16 residues. Trimming took 4 bases from V and 8 from J; bases not matched to a gene: 12. CDR1 and CDR2 from the germline V gene are MNHEY and SMNVEV (reference sequence).

CDR3 bases: TGTGCCAGCAGCTGGAATCCAGGGGGGAACACTGAAGCTTTCTTT. Translating it yields CASSWNPGGNTEAFF. V and J are TRBV11-3 and TRBJ1-1; 7 nucleotides agree with TRBD1. This CDR3 comprises 15 residues. Losses at the gene ends were 4 bases for V and 1 base for J; bases not matched to a gene: 6. The germline V gene has CDR1 SGHNT and CDR2 YENEEA.

The chain carries TRBV11-3 and TRBJ1-1; TRBD1 aligns across 10 bases. The CDR3 covers 16 residues. Germline loops: CDR1 SGHNT, CDR2 YENEEA. Losses at the gene ends were 4 bases for V and 7 bases for J; bases not matched to a gene: 12. The CDR3 reads CASSSHPGTGVGEAFF. Written as DNA, the CDR3 is TGTGCCAGCAGCTCACATCCCGGGACAGGGGTAGGTGAAGCTTTCTTT.